This TCR beta chain was recorded in a study of cytomegalovirus exposure and HLA in healthy donors. Overall study context: Later, an analysis reported that the 130 or so validation repertoires had used the same platform as the 500 to 750 first-cohort repertoires. Study results and limitations: Most TCRs appeared rarely, but some public TCRs recurred in many donors. The investigators catalogued 164 TCR beta chains as cytomegalovirus-associated.

The donors were members of the roughly 120-subject validation cohort (separate from the approximately 670-subject first cohort). For this clone: Its cognate antigen is unknown.

Sequenced by immunoSEQ multiplex PCR; TCRdb stores in-frame clones only, minus some. The table has 100,000 to 150,000 clones, around 90% seen once. The origin of this receptor is a woman between 18 and 29 years old in good health and CMV-seronegative. The material sequenced was PBMCs.

The CDR3 DNA reads as TGTGCCAGCAGTTCTCTACAGGGATCGTCCTACGAGCAGTACTTC. This translates into CASSSLQGSSYEQYF. This chain connects TRBV28 to TRBJ2-7; possibly TRBD1 for D (6 bases). Germline CDR1 MDHEN, CDR2 SYDVKM. V lost 4 bases and J lost 1, with 14 bases in between. CDR3 length equals 15 residues. Full variable domain (missing parts from reference TRBV28 and TRBJ2-7): DVKVTQSSRYLVKRTGEKVFLECVQDMDHENMFWYRQDPGLGLRLIYFSYDVKMKEKGDIPEGYSVSREKKERFSLILESASTNQTSMYLCASSSLQGSSYEQYFGPGTRLTVT.